The entry below describes one T cell receptor beta chain. These data originate in a study of shared clonotypes between healthy human individuals. The donors, all of them Caucasian adults, lived in Nashville, Tennessee. Germline V gives CDR1 SGHDT, CDR2 YYEEEE. Between the trimmed V and J ends, which lost 0 bases and 3 bases, there was a span of 9 bases. The CDR3 sequence is 14 residues long. Deep-level assay runs were performed. The sorted-subset replicate PCRs were given about 200 ng DNA, which is tens of thousands of T cell genomes. Sequenced by immunoSEQ multiplex PCR; TCRdb stores in-frame clones only, minus some. The sample consists of approximately 1.5 million clones, 98% to 99% of them appearing once.

Sequencing input: naive CD4+ T cells sorted from blood. The subset: CD45RA+ positively selected. The receptor's source is a man younger than 40 in good health. The V gene is TRBV5-6, the J gene TRBJ2-5, with unresolved D. This chain's CDR3 is CASSLALIEETQYF. CDR3 DNA sequence: TGTGCCAGCAGCTTGGCTTTGATTGAAGAGACCCAGTACTTC.